This T cell receptor (beta chain) was identified in a study of T cell responses to AZD1222 COVID-19 vaccine. In this sample, this clone turned up once. Sequencing was performed with immunoSEQ multiplex PCR; in TCRdb, only in-frame clones are kept and a portion is missing. The sample carries 150,000 to 200,000 clones, roughly 93% recorded once. This receptor was obtained from an adult in good health. Here the sequenced sample was peripheral blood, taken on day 0 of AZD1222 vaccination.

As DNA, the CDR3 is TGTGCCAGCAGCCGTACTAGCGGAACCTACGAGCAGTACTTC. Translated: CASSRTSGTYEQYF. This chain links TRBV5-6 with TRBJ2-7; 8 nucleotides line up with TRBD2. Germline V gene lookup returns CDR1 SGHDT and CDR2 YYEEEE. The CDR3 covers 14 residues. Losses at the gene ends were 4 bases for V and 2 bases for J; bases not matched to a gene: 5.